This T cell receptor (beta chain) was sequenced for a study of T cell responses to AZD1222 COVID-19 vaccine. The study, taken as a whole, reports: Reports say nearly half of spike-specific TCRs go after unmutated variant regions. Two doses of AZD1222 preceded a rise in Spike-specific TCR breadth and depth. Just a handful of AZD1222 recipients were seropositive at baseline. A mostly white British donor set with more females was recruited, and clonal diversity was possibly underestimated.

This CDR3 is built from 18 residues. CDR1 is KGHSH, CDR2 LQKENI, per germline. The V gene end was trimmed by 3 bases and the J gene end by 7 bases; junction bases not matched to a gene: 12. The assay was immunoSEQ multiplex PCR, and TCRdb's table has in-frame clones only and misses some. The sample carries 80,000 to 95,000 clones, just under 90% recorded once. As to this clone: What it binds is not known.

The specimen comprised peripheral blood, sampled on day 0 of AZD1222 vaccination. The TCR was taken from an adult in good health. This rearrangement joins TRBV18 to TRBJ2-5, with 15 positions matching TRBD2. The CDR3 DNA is TGTGCCAGCTCACCGAGGACTAGCGGGGGGGCCCAGGTCGGGACCCAGTACTTC. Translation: CASSPRTSGGAQVGTQYF.